This T cell receptor beta chain appears in the sequencing data of a study of spatial heterogeneity in lung cancer (dated by TCRdb to between 2018 and 2021). Turning to the overall study: More beta-chain than alpha-chain transcripts were consistently detected, likely reflecting higher beta-chain transcript abundance. In the raw uncorrected reads, each unique combination of TCR and UMI appeared on average more than ten times. TCR alpha and beta repertoires were quantitatively compared across multiple tumor regions, matched nontumor lung and blood in non-small cell lung cancer. The study linked features of the TCR repertoire to counts of nonsynonymous mutations, which were determined by whole-exome sequencing of tumor tissue. Both alpha and beta chains were TCR-sequenced in samples taken at surgery, namely 220 tumor regions, 62 to 70 matched nontumor lung samples and about 54 PBMC samples. The full study reports these points: Ubiquitous expanded tumor TCRs were detected in blood more often at tumor resection than at routine follow-up. Confirming at a functional level the hypothesis that regional TCRs recognize regional mutations was considered to require additional single-cell paired TCR alpha and beta sequencing.

Reading from cysteine to phenylalanine, the CDR3 counts 13 amino acids. Solely the CDR3 DNA is kept, with 39 bases framed from the first base. Between the V and J ends, shortened by 8 bases and 2 bases respectively, the junction contains 11 bases. The CDR1 and CDR2 encoded by the germline V gene are SNHLY and FYNNEI. This clonotype has ten or more counts. There is no known antigen for this receptor. No per-base quality is available; no much larger clone lies one base away. The time point label, read with the paper, signifies: sample taken at primary tumor resection. Without any cell sorting, TCR sequencing was performed on whole RNA extracted either from tumor and nontumor lung tissue or from cryopreserved PBMC samples. The donors were around 69 patients from the lung TRACERx cohort who had early-stage, untreated non-small cell lung cancer. Only patients with enough RNA available from two or more tumor regions were chosen for TCR sequencing.

Libraries were prepared through 5' RACE. Sequencer: NextSeq 500. To allow correction of PCR and sequencing errors, the TCR library protocol tagged every TCR cDNA molecule with a unique molecular identifier. The authors processed their data as follows. TCR identification, UMI-based error correction and CDR3 extraction were performed with Decombinator tools. TCRs above a frequency of 2 per 1,000, corresponding to the top 1% of the tumor frequency distribution, were defined as expanded. Each repertoire was subsampled 100 times to 5,000 TCRs, after which Renyi diversity was computed with the R vegan package. CDR3 similarity networks were built from amino acid triplet string-kernel similarity, with CDR3s being connected when pairwise similarity was above 0.82. TCRdb trimmed public reads at Q25 via fastp, called clones via MiXCR and kept in-frame beta chains. For every CDR3 protein sequence, its rows merge into one entry that carries the most common genes and DNA. These V and J calls are TCRdb output, not the study's own analysis. Across this sample there are about 44,000 distinct CDR3 sequences, with roughly an eighth seen only once. 55% to 70% of the sample goes to the ten largest clones.

The chain is made from TRBV2 and TRBJ2-3; the D gene assignment is ambiguous. This receptor was obtained from a male donor with early-stage non-small cell lung cancer. The sample consisted of PBMCs, taken at surgery. The sequenced DNA is TGTGCCAGCCCCCAGAAGGACACAGATACGCAGTATTTT. This yields the protein CASPQKDTDTQYF.